The entry below gives a single TCR beta chain sequence along with its context. Treatment specified: preoperative locoregional IRX-2 cytokine immunotherapy. This phase Ib study tested locoregional IRX-2 cytokine immunotherapy given before surgery. The germline CDR1 and CDR2 sequences are KGHSH and LQKENI. The CDR3 runs to 13 residues. Trimming took 5 bases from V and 3 from J, leaving 10 bases between them. Sequencing used immunoSEQ multiplex PCR; TCRdb keeps in-frame clones, though not all of them. This table has approximately 98,000 clones, just over 85% appearing once. The data are from a study of preoperative IRX-2 immunotherapy in early breast cancer.

This clonotype originated in a human donor with breast cancer. The V call is TRBV18, the J call TRBJ1-1; D gene uncertain. The specimen was tumor tissue, collected after IRX-2 immunotherapy. CDR3 sequence (DNA): TGTGCCAGCTCAACGGTCAGGTACACTGAAGCTTTCTTT. Translation: CASSTVRYTEAFF. Looking up the rest from reference TRBV18 and TRBJ1-1 gives the full variable domain: NAGVMQNPRHLVRRRGQEARLRCSPMKGHSHVYWYRQLPEEGLKFMVYLQKENIIDESGMPKERFSAEFPKEGPSILRIQQVVRGDSAAYFCASSTVRYTEAFFGQGTRLTVV.